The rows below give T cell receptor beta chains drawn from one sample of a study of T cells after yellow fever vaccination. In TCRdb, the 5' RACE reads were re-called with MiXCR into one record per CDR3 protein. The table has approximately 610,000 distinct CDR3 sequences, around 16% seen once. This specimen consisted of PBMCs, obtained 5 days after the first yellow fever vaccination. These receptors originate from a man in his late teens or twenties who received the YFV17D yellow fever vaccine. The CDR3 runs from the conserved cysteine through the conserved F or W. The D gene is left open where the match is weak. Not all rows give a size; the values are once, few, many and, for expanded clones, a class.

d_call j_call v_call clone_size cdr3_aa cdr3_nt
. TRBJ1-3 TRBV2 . CASSVRGYGNTIYF TGTGCCAGCAGTGTAAGGGGATATGGAAACACCATATATTTT
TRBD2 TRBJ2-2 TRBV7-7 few CASSLGAGGYPGELFF TGTGCCAGCAGCTTAGGGGCGGGGGGTTACCCCGGGGAGCTGTTTTTT
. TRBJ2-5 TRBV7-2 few CASWETGAQETQYF TGTGCCAGCTGGGAAACGGGGGCCCAAGAGACCCAGTACTTC
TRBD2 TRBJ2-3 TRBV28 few CASSPDGLALDTQYF TGTGCCAGCAGCCCTGACGGACTAGCGCTAGATACGCAGTATTTT
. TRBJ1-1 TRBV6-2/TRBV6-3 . CASSRLGGLNTEAFF TGTGCCAGCAGTCGACTGGGGGGCCTGAACACTGAAGCTTTCTTT
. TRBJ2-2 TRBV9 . CASSAGQKNTGELFF TGTGCCAGCAGCGCCGGACAGAAGAACACCGGGGAGCTGTTTTTT
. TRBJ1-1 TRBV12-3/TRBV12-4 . CASTVTEAFF TGTGCCAGCACGGTTACTGAAGCTTTCTTT
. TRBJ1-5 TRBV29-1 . CSVEGLLRTQPQHF TGCAGCGTTGAAGGGCTTCTTCGTACTCAGCCCCAGCATTTT
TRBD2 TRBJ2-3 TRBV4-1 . CASTPSGGRPSTDTQYF TGCGCCAGCACCCCTAGCGGGGGGCGACCTAGCACAGATACGCAGTATTTT
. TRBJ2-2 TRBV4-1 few CASSQSFLVFGELFF TGCGCCAGCAGCCAATCATTTCTCGTATTCGGGGAGCTGTTTTTT
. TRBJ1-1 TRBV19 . CASSKGPDTEAFF TGTGCCAGTAGCAAGGGGCCAGACACTGAAGCTTTCTTT
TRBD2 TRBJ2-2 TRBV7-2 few CASSLWSGGPNTGELFF TGTGCCAGCAGCCTCTGGAGCGGGGGCCCCAACACCGGGGAGCTGTTTTTT
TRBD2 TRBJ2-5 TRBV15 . CATSRPGTSGQETQYF TGTGCCACCAGCCGACCGGGGACTAGCGGCCAAGAGACCCAGTACTTC
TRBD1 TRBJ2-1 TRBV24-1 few CATSDPTGGVNEQFF TGTGCCACCAGTGACCCGACAGGGGGTGTTAATGAGCAGTTCTTC
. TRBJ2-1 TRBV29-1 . CSVERGSYNEQFF TGCAGCGTTGAAAGGGGGTCCTACAATGAGCAGTTCTTC
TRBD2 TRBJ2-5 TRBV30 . CAWSGSGGPRETQYF TGTGCCTGGAGCGGTAGCGGGGGGCCTCGGGAGACCCAGTACTTC
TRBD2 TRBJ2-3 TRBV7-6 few CASSPSGLAGGLSTDTQYF TGTGCCAGCAGCCCTTCGGGACTAGCGGGGGGGCTGAGCACAGATACGCAGTATTTT
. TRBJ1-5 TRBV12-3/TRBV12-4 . CASSRQYGNQPQHF TGTGCCAGCAGTCGACAGTATGGCAATCAGCCCCAGCATTTT
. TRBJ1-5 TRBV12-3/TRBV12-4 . CASSPSGANQPQHF TGTGCCAGCAGTCCTTCAGGGGCCAATCAGCCCCAGCATTTT
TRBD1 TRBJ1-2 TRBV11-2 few CASSLSPDRDHGYTF TGTGCCAGCAGCCTTTCCCCGGACAGGGACCATGGCTACACCTTC
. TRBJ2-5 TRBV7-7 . CASSLEVGVTQYF TGTGCCAGCAGCTTAGAGGTTGGGGTGACCCAGTACTTC
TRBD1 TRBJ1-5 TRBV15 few CATSRVRQGTQHF TGTGCCACCAGCAGAGTCCGACAGGGTACCCAGCATTTT
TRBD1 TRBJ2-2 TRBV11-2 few CASSLVVPRGPRAGELFF TGTGCCAGCAGCTTAGTGGTTCCCAGGGGGCCGAGGGCCGGGGAGCTGTTTTTT
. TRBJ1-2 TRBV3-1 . CASRESYGYTF TGTGCCAGCCGAGAGTCCTATGGCTACACCTTC
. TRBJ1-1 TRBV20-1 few CSASSGLGGGEAFF TGCAGTGCTAGTTCCGGGTTGGGTGGGGGTGAAGCTTTCTTT
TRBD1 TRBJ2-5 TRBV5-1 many CASSSGQGQETQYF TGCGCCAGCAGCTCGGGACAGGGACAAGAGACCCAGTACTTC
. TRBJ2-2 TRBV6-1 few CATTRANTGELFF TGTGCCACTACGAGGGCGAACACCGGGGAGCTGTTTTTT
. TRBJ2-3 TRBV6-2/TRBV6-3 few CASSPPPTDTQYF TGTGCCAGCAGTCCTCCCCCCACAGATACGCAGTATTTT
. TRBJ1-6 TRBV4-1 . CASGTLWAVDSPLHF TGCGCCAGCGGTACTCTGTGGGCCGTGGATTCACCCCTCCACTTT
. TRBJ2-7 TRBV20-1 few CSASGTGSTYEQYF TGCAGTGCTAGTGGGACCGGGTCAACCTACGAGCAGTACTTC
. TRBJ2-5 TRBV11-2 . CASSLVPGSVGQTQYF TGTGCCAGCAGCTTAGTCCCCGGCTCGGTGGGGCAGACCCAGTACTTC
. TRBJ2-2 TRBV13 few CASTPRFPGELFF TGTGCCAGCACTCCACGTTTCCCCGGGGAGCTGTTTTTT
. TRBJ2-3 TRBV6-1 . CASSPLASTDTQYF TGTGCCAGCAGTCCCCTAGCTAGCACAGATACGCAGTATTTT
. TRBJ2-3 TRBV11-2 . CASAGAEDTQYF TGTGCCTCCGCGGGGGCGGAAGATACGCAGTATTTT
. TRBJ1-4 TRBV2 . CASSPGMYEKLFF TGTGCCAGCAGTCCGGGGATGTACGAAAAACTGTTTTTT
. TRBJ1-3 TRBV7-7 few CASSMDRGNTIYF TGTGCCAGCAGCATGGACCGCGGAAACACCATATATTTT
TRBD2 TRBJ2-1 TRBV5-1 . CASSALAEAYNEQFF TGCGCCAGCTCTGCACTAGCGGAGGCCTACAATGAGCAGTTCTTC
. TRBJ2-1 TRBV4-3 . CASSLAGTTYNEQFF TGCGCCAGCAGCCTAGCCGGGACAACCTACAATGAGCAGTTCTTC
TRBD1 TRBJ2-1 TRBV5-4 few CASSLVGTGANEQFF TGTGCCAGCAGCTTGGTGGGGACAGGGGCCAATGAGCAGTTCTTC
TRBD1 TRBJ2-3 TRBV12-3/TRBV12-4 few CASSKGQTSTDTQYF TGTGCCAGCAGTAAGGGACAGACTAGCACAGATACGCAGTATTTT
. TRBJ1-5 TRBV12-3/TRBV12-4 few CASSSSWQGNQPQHF TGTGCCAGCAGTTCCTCCTGGCAGGGGAATCAGCCCCAGCATTTT
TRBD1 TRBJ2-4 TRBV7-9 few CASSYRDSKNIQYF TGTGCCAGCAGCTACCGGGACAGTAAAAACATTCAGTACTTC
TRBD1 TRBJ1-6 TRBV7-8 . CASSIPRQGLNSPLHF TGTGCCAGCAGCATTCCGAGACAGGGGTTAAATTCACCCCTCCACTTT
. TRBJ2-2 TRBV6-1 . CATCTGTPGPGELFF TGTGCCACTTGCACCGGGACACCGGGTCCCGGGGAGCTGTTTTTT
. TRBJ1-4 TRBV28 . CASSLSQTREKLFF TGTGCCAGCAGTTTGAGTCAGACGAGGGAAAAACTGTTTTTT
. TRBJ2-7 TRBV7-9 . CASSLDGAIRAQYF TGTGCCAGCAGCTTAGATGGGGCCATACGTGCGCAGTACTTC
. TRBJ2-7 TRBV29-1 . CSVEEGTPYEQYF TGCAGCGTTGAGGAGGGGACACCTTACGAGCAGTACTTC